The source of this TCR beta chain is a study of T cell repertoires in cytomegalovirus infection. Trimming left V 4 bases short and J 3 bases short, with 12 bases between. This CDR3 spans 14 amino acids. Germline V gene sequence: CDR1 MGHRA, CDR2 YSYEKL. About this clonotype: Its target is unknown.

One entry per CDR3 protein results from TCRdb running MiXCR on the reads. The sample holds around 100,000 distinct CDR3 sequences, roughly 39% seen once. V and J are TRBV4-1 and TRBJ1-1; D ambiguous. The receptor's source is a human donor in good health (CMV status not recorded). Some clones in this sample may be carry-over from other donors' samples. The sequencing here drew on CD8+ T cells from cultured PBMCs, taken from culture after CMV antigen stimulation. The CDR3 region is CASSPFGEHTEAFF. CDR3 DNA: TGCGCCAGCAGCCCCTTTGGTGAACACACTGAAGCTTTCTTT.